Described below is a single TCR beta chain sequence and its context. What it binds is unknown. The data were taken from a study of shared clonotypes between healthy human individuals. Turning to the study itself: Those who served as donors were two women and a few men between the ages of 18 and 49. There were three CD4 naive, three CD4 memory, two CD8 naive and one CD8 memory plates per donor.

Germline V CDR1 and CDR2: MNHNS, SASEGT. The CDR3 totals 14 residues. Measured with immunoSEQ multiplex PCR; TCRdb has only the in-frame clones, and not every one. Of 600,000 to 750,000 clones in the sample, roughly 91% were seen once. Overall study results and limits: Among several donors, roughly 5.4% of naive CD4 clonotypes were found in common.

The V gene is TRBV6-1, the J gene TRBJ2-5, with TRBD1 matching 7 bases. The closer fit of TRBJ2-7 to the DNA end suggests the J call may be wrong. This clonotype originated in a man aged 18 to 30 in good health. Some clones in this sample may be carry-over from other donors' samples. Sequencing was performed on memory CD8+ T cells from PBMCs. As for subset: CD45RO+ cells pooled with CCR7-negative TemRA cells. CDR3 coding DNA: TGTGCCAGCAGTGGGGGGACAGAAGCCTACGAGCAGTACTTC. It encodes CASSGGTEAYEQYF.